Listed below are T cell receptor beta chains from one sample, sequenced in a study of beta chain features in type 1 diabetes. Data came from immunoSEQ multiplex PCR; TCRdb stores just in-frame clones and leaves some out. The data show 250,000 to 300,000 clones, with 20% to 25% seen just once and roughly 0.013% held by the top ten. Sequenced: naive CD4+ T cells from blood. These receptors were taken from a young woman with type 1 diabetes. Both conserved end residues are part of each CDR3. Fields, in order: clone size, V gene, D gene, J gene, CDR3 protein, CDR3 DNA. The D gene is left open where the match is weak. Rows may omit the clone size; those that give it use once, few, many or a size class.

-	TRBV5-1	-	TRBJ2-1	CASSLLRPQDEQFF	TGCGCCAGCAGCTTACTACGGCCACAAGATGAGCAGTTCTTC
-	TRBV18	TRBD1	TRBJ2-7	CASSLRTGNSYEQYF	TGTGCCAGCTCACTCAGGACAGGGAACTCCTACGAGCAGTACTTC
-	TRBV4-2	-	TRBJ2-3	CASSPAGLSSTDTQYF	TGTGCCAGCAGTCCCGCTGGACTATCAAGCACAGATACGCAGTATTTT
-	TRBV27	TRBD2	TRBJ2-7	CASSLLAGDEQYF	TGTGCCAGCAGTTTACTAGCGGGAGATGAGCAGTACTTC
-	TRBV5-1	-	TRBJ2-7	CASSLVGADSYEQYF	TGCGCCAGCAGCTTGGTTGGGGCCGACTCCTACGAGCAGTACTTC
few	TRBV18	TRBD2	TRBJ2-3	CASSLDSGSSTDTQYF	TGTGCCAGCTCACTAGACAGCGGGAGTTCGACAGATACGCAGTATTTT
few	TRBV5-1	-	TRBJ1-1	CASSLVVGDTEAFF	TGCGCCAGCAGCTTGGTTGTGGGAGACACTGAAGCTTTCTTT
few	TRBV29-1	-	TRBJ2-5	CSVDWLRVQETQYF	TGCAGCGTTGATTGGTTGCGGGTCCAAGAGACCCAGTACTTC
few	TRBV5-1	TRBD1	TRBJ1-2	CASSLGAGTDGYTF	TGCGCCAGCAGCTTGGGTGCCGGGACAGATGGCTACACCTTC
-	TRBV5-1	-	TRBJ2-2	CASSLEANGHTGELFF	TGCGCCAGCAGCTTGGAGGCTAATGGGCACACCGGGGAGCTGTTTTTT
few	TRBV30	-	TRBJ1-5	CAWSLGQGGQPQHF	TGTGCCTGGAGTTTAGGGCAGGGCGGACAGCCCCAGCATTTT
-	TRBV5-4	TRBD1	TRBJ1-2	CASSVDRADANGYTF	TGTGCCAGCAGCGTAGACAGGGCTGACGCGAATGGCTACACCTTC
-	TRBV10-3	-	TRBJ2-7	CAISESRVRGNSYEQYF	TGTGCCATCAGTGAGTCGCGGGTCCGGGGTAACTCCTACGAGCAGTACTTC
-	TRBV21-1	-	TRBJ2-2	CASSTTGWDGELFF	TGTGCCAGCAGCACGACAGGCTGGGACGGGGAGCTGTTTTTT
-	TRBV7-9	-	TRBJ2-7	CASSPNTGKGYEQYF	TGTGCCAGCAGCCCTAACACAGGGAAAGGGTACGAGCAGTACTTC
-	TRBV7-9	TRBD1	TRBJ1-1	CASSTDRGAEAFF	TGTGCCAGCAGCACAGACAGGGGAGCTGAAGCTTTCTTT
-	TRBV2	TRBD1	TRBJ2-7	CASIRTGFYEQYF	TGTGCCAGCATCAGGACAGGGTTCTACGAGCAGTACTTC
few	TRBV5-4	-	TRBJ2-1	CASSLDPPRGEQFF	TGTGCCAGCAGCTTGGATCCGCCACGGGGTGAGCAGTTCTTC
-	TRBV7-8	TRBD1	TRBJ2-5	CASHRDRGRKTQYF	TGTGCCAGCCACCGGGACAGGGGGCGAAAGACCCAGTACTTC
-	TRBV2	TRBD2	TRBJ2-3	CASSELSGITDTQYF	TGTGCCAGCAGTGAGCTTAGCGGGATCACAGATACGCAGTATTTT
once	TRBV2	TRBD1	TRBJ1-5	CASSGGTGSQPQHF	TGTGCCAGCAGTGGTGGGACAGGGAGTCAGCCCCAGCATTTT
-	TRBV5-4	-	TRBJ1-2	CASSLADSRNYGYTF	TGTGCCAGCAGCTTGGCGGACAGCCGTAACTATGGCTACACCTTC
-	TRBV30	-	TRBJ1-1	CAWTRKPRTQGRVTEAFF	TGTGCCTGGACACGAAAGCCCCGAACCCAGGGTAGGGTCACTGAAGCTTTCTTT
-	TRBV21-1	-	TRBJ2-5	CASNYGTQKTQETQYF	TGTGCCAGCAATTACGGGACTCAAAAGACCCAAGAGACCCAGTACTTC
few	TRBV6-6	-	TRBJ1-2	CASSYNRQGPDYGYTF	TGTGCCAGCAGTTACAATAGGCAGGGTCCCGACTATGGCTACACCTTC
-	TRBV13	TRBD2	TRBJ2-2	CASSPSGYNTGELFF	TGTGCCAGCAGCCCTAGCGGATACAACACCGGGGAGCTGTTTTTT
-	TRBV4-2	-	TRBJ2-1	CASSQVGRASSYNEQFF	TGTGCCAGCAGCCAAGTTGGGCGGGCGAGCTCCTACAATGAGCAGTTCTTC
-	TRBV30	TRBD1	TRBJ1-2	CAWGQTGNGYTF	TGTGCCTGGGGGCAGACAGGGAACGGCTACACCTTC
-	TRBV30	TRBD1	TRBJ2-5	CAWTTGTEETQYF	TGTGCCTGGACTACCGGGACAGAAGAGACCCAGTACTTC
few	TRBV6-5	TRBD1	TRBJ2-7	CASKRDSAFYEQYF	TGTGCCAGCAAAAGGGACAGTGCGTTCTACGAGCAGTACTTC
-	TRBV28	-	TRBJ1-2	CASSLFLGGSTF	TGTGCCAGCAGTTTATTTTTGGGAGGCAGCACCTTC
-	TRBV29-1	-	TRBJ2-1	CSVLAGNDEQFF	TGCAGCGTTTTGGCAGGGAACGATGAGCAGTTCTTC
-	TRBV18	-	TRBJ1-1	CASSPLQQHHTEAFF	TGTGCCAGCTCACCGTTACAACAGCACCACACTGAAGCTTTCTTT
-	TRBV18	TRBD1	TRBJ2-7	CASSPQGVSGGYEQYF	TGTGCCAGCTCACCACAAGGTGTGTCAGGGGGCTACGAGCAGTACTTC
-	TRBV29-1	-	TRBJ2-6	CSVGPEPGANVLTF	TGCAGCGTGGGGCCGGAGCCTGGGGCCAACGTCCTGACTTTC
-	TRBV2	-	TRBJ2-3	CASSEATSTDTQYF	TGTGCCAGCAGTGAAGCGACTAGCACAGATACGCAGTATTTT
few	TRBV7-2	TRBD2	TRBJ2-3	CASSLWAGGLTDTQYF	TGTGCCAGCAGCTTATGGGCGGGAGGGCTCACAGATACGCAGTATTTT
few	TRBV4-1	TRBD1	TRBJ2-5	CASSQESRDRVGGETQYF	TGCGCCAGCAGCCAAGAGTCCAGGGACAGGGTTGGGGGAGAGACCCAGTACTTC
once	TRBV5-1	TRBD1	TRBJ1-2	CASRPGQQAYGYTF	TGCGCCAGCAGACCGGGACAGCAAGCCTATGGCTACACCTTC